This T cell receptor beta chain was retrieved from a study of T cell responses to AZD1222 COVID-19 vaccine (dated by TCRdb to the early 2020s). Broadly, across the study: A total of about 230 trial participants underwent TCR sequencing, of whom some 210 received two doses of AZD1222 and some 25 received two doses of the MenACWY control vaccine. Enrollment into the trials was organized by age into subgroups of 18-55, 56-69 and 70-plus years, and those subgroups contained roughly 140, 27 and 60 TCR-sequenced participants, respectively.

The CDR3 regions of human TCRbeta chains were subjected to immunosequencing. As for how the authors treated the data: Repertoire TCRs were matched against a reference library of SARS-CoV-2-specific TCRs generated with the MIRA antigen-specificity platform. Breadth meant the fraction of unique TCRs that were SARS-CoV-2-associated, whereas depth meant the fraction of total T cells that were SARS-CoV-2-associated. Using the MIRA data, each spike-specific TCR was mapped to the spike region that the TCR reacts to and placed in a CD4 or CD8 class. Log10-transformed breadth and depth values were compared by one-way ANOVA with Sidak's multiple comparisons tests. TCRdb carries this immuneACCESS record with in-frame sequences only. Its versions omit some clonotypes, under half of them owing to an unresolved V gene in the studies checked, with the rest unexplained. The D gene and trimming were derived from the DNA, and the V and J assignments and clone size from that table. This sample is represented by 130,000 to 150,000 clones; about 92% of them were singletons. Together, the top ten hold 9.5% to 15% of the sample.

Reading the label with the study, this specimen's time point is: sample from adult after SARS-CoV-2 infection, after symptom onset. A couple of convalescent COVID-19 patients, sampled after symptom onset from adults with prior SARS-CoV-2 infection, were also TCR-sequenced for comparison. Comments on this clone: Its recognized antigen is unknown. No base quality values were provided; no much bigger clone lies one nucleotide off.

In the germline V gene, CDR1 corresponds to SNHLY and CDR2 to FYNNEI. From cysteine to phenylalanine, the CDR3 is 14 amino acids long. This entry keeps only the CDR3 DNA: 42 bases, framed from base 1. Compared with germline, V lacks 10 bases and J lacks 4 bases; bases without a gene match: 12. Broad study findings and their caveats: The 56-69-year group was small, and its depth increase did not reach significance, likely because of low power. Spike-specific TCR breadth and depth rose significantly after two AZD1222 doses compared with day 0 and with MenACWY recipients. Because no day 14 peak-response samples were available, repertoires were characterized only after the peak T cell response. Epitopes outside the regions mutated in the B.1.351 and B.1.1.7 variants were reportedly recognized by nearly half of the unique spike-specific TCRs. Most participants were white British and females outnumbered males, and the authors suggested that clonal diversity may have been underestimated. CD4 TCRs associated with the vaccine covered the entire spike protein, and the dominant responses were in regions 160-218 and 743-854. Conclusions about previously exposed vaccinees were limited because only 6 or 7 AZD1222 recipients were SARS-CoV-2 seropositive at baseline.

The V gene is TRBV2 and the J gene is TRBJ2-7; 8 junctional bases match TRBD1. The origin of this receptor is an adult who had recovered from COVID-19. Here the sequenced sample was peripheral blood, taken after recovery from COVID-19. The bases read TGTGCCACCTCAGGACAGGGCGGGTTGTACGAGCAGTACTTC. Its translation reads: CATSGQGGLYEQYF. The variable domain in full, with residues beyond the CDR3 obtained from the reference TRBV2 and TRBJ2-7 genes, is EPEVTQTPSHQVTQMGQEVILRCVPISNHLYFYWYRQILGQKVEFLVSFYNNEISEKSEIFDDQFSVERPDGSNFTLKIRSTKLEDSAMYFCATSGQGGLYEQYFGPGTRLTVT.